This T cell receptor (beta chain) was retrieved from a study of cytomegalovirus exposure and HLA in healthy donors. Whole-study results and caveats: Several V segments, TRBV6-2 and TRBV6-3 among them, could not be told apart and were dropped. In a later analysis, CMV-associated beta chains were mostly HLA-associated, it appeared.

The PCR contained 60 Vbeta and 13 Jbeta primers. TCRdb's copy holds only in-frame clones and misses some; the assay was immunoSEQ multiplex PCR. The repertoire holds about 180,000 clones, with 76% as singletons. About this clone: The antigen is undetermined.

Trimming stripped 7 bases from V and 8 bases from J, with 15 bases between. The CDR3 sequence is 12 residues long. CDR1 is SGHNT, CDR2 YYREEE, per germline (reference sequence). The V gene is TRBV5-4, the J gene TRBJ2-5; weak D call: TRBD1 (6 bases). The material sequenced was PBMCs. The clonotype comes from a man between 18 and 29 years old in good health and CMV-seronegative. CDR3 region: CASRPPQGTQYF. Written as DNA, the CDR3 is TGTGCCAGCCGACCACCACAGGGCACCCAGTACTTC.